A single sample gave rise to the 27 T cell receptor beta chains below, sequenced in a study of CD4+ T cells in melanoma. Produced via immunoSEQ multiplex PCR; TCRdb's table is partial and in-frame only. The profile shows around 13,000 clones, just over 70% of them singletons. What was sequenced was cells from a culture (not recorded whether cultured in vitro). These receptors were obtained from a human donor with melanoma.

This chain joins TRBV14 and TRBJ1-1; D uncertain. V was cut by 6 bases and J by 4 bases, with 24 bases left in between. Germline-derived CDR1 and CDR2 are SGHDN and FVKESK. CDR3 size: 17 residues. In DNA, the CDR3 is TGTGCCAGCAGTCACCCGGGATCCCGATTCTTTGGCACTGAAGCTTTCTTT. This codes for CASSHPGSRFFGTEAFF. The complete variable domain, with remaining parts taken from reference TRBV14 and TRBJ1-1, reads EAGVTQFPSHSVIEKGQTVTLRCDPISGHDNLYWYRRVMGKEIKFLLHFVKESKQDESGMPNNRFLAERTGGTYSTLKVQPAELEDSGVYFCASSHPGSRFFGTEAFFGQGTRLTVV.

This chain links TRBV4-1 with TRBJ2-7, with D perhaps matching TRBD2 (6 bases). Trimming removed 0 bases from V and 0 bases from J, with 12 bases in between. CDR3 length equals 16 residues. The germline V gene encodes CDR1 MGHRA and CDR2 YSYEKL. The CDR3 loop is CASSQEPAGASYEQYF. CDR3 nucleotide sequence: TGCGCCAGCAGCCAAGAGCCAGCGGGCGCCTCCTACGAGCAGTACTTC.

The V call is TRBV29-1, the J call TRBJ2-3; 12 positions match TRBD2. CDR1 SQVTM and CDR2 ANQGSEA come from the germline V gene. The V gene end was trimmed by 1 base and the J gene end by 0 bases; junction bases not matched to a gene: 8. This CDR3 is 18 amino acids long. Here the CDR3 DNA reads TGCAGCGTTGAAGGTCTGTCTAGCGGGGGGGGAAGCACAGATACGCAGTATTTT. Translated, it gives CSVEGLSSGGGSTDTQYF.

This clone is medium-sized by share. The chain is built from TRBV7-9 and TRBJ1-6; D uncertain. CDR1 and CDR2 from the germline V gene are SEHNR and FQNEAQ (reference sequence). This CDR3 is built from 15 residues. V was cut by 5 bases and J by 0 bases, with 8 bases left in between. This CDR3 reads CASSPRSSYNSPLHF. CDR3 bases: TGTGCCAGCAGCCCAAGAAGCTCCTATAATTCACCCCTCCACTTT.

The V call is TRBV28, the J call TRBJ2-1, with D unclear. CDR3 length: 14 residues. Germline V lookup: CDR1 MDHEN, CDR2 SYDVKM. The germline V and J ends were trimmed by 4 bases and 7 bases, with 14 bases remaining between them. In nucleotides, the CDR3 is TGTGCCAGCAGTTCCCGGAAGGGTCGGAATGAGCAGTTCTTC. Its protein is CASSSRKGRNEQFF.

The rearrangement uses TRBV7-9 and TRBJ1-3; TRBD1 is a possible D gene (5 bases). Deletions cut 6 bases from V and 0 bases from J, with 15 bases between. The CDR3 consists of 16 residues. Germline V gene sequence: CDR1 SEHNR, CDR2 FQNEAQ (reference sequence). The CDR3 protein is CASSSWGQSSGNTIYF. As DNA, the CDR3 is TGTGCCAGCAGTTCCTGGGGCCAGAGCTCTGGAAACACCATATATTTT.

This chain uses TRBV5-1 with TRBJ2-7, with D possibly being TRBD1 (5 bases). The germline CDR1 and CDR2 sequences are SGHRS and YFSETQ. V lost 0 bases and J 5 bases, leaving 9 bases between the germline ends. The CDR3 extends over 13 amino acids. This CDR3 reads CASSLGQNNEQYF. CDR3 in DNA: TGCGCCAGCAGCTTGGGACAGAATAACGAGCAGTACTTC.

This chain uses TRBV5-1 with TRBJ1-1; maybe TRBD1 (5 bases). V was trimmed by 0 bases and J by 7 bases, leaving 13 bases between them. The CDR3 length is 14 residues. Germline lookup yields CDR1 SGHRS and CDR2 YFSETQ. CDR3 nucleotide sequence: TGCGCCAGCAGCTTGGCCGGGACGGTTTTTGAAGCTTTCTTT. Protein product: CASSLAGTVFEAFF.

Worth noting for this clone: This sample also contains other DNA sequences that code for the same CDR3. The chain combines TRBV5-1 with TRBJ2-2; no clear D. Germline CDR1 reads SGHRS; CDR2 reads YFSETQ. The V end lost 3 bases, the J end lost 1 base, and 7 bases lay between the germline ends. This CDR3 is 14 amino acids long. The DNA for the CDR3 is TGCGCCAGCAGCTCCGACGGGAACACCGGGGAGCTGTTTTTT. This gives the protein CASSSDGNTGELFF.

The chain joins TRBV6-6 to TRBJ2-4; tentatively, D is TRBD1 (5 bases). V lost 5 bases and J lost 0, with 14 bases in between. The germline V gene has CDR1 MNHNY and CDR2 SVGAGI (reference sequence). The CDR3 runs to 16 residues. As DNA, the CDR3 is TGTGCCAGCAGTGGAGACAGCGCACTAGCCAAAAACATTCAGTACTTC. Translation: CASSGDSALAKNIQYF.

V and J are TRBV6-6 and TRBJ1-1; the D is unclear. Germline-derived CDR1 and CDR2 are MNHNY and SVGAGI (reference sequence). V gave up 4 bases and J gave up 4 bases, with 13 bases separating them. This CDR3 spans 14 amino acids. The DNA for the CDR3 is TGTGCCAGCAGTTCGAGCGGCAGTCGCACTGAAGCTTTCTTT. Protein product: CASSSSGSRTEAFF.

This chain connects TRBV6-5 to TRBJ1-2, with TRBD1 matching 10 bases. This CDR3 region has 14 residues. CDR1 is MNHEY, CDR2 SVGAGI, per germline. V was pared by 5 bases and J by 4 bases, with 4 bases of the junction left unmatched. CDR3 protein: CASSPGTGAYGYTF. The CDR3, as DNA: TGTGCCAGCAGTCCCGGGACAGGGGCCTATGGCTACACCTTC.

V usage is TRBV19 and J usage is TRBJ1-2, with a tentative D call TRBD1 (6 bases). The CDR3 spans 13 residues. Germline CDR1 and CDR2: LNHDA and SQIVND (reference sequence). V was trimmed by 3 bases and J by 3 bases, leaving 8 bases between them. This CDR3 reads CASSMAGDYGYTF. The DNA for the CDR3 is TGTGCCAGTAGTATGGCAGGGGACTATGGCTACACCTTC.

This clone was seen just once. This chain links TRBV18 with TRBJ1-3; D remains unclear. The CDR3 is 14 residues long. CDR1 is KGHSH, CDR2 LQKENI, per germline. Trimming removed 3 bases from V and 3 bases from J, with 9 bases in between. In DNA form, the CDR3 reads TGTGCCAGCTCACCTTCAACGGTTGGAAACACCATATATTTT. Amino acid sequence: CASSPSTVGNTIYF.

The gene calls are TRBV21-1 and TRBJ2-3; the table's D call TRBD1 went unverified against the DNA. TRBV21-1 is reported as a pseudogene. The CDR3 extends over 18 amino acids. CDR3 nucleotides: TGTGCCAGCAGCAGGACCGGGACAGGGGTGGAAGGGGACGATACGCAGTATTTT. Protein sequence: CASSRTGTGVEGDDTQYF.

The gene calls are TRBV10-1 and TRBJ2-4; TRBD1 agrees at 9 bases. The CDR3 extends over 13 amino acids. V was pared by 6 bases and J by 5 bases, with 2 bases of the junction left unmatched. Germline CDR1 WNHNN, CDR2 SYGVQD (reference sequence). The CDR3, as DNA: TGCGCCAGCAGCCGGGACAGGGAAAACATTCAGTACTTC. It yields the protein CASSRDRENIQYF.

This clone was seen once. The CDR3 sequence: CASSSQGWQPQHF. In DNA, the CDR3 is TGTGCCAGTAGTAGCCAGGGTTGGCAGCCCCAGCATTTT. J is TRBJ1-5 and V is TRBV19; D is perhaps TRBD1 (5 bases). V lost 4 bases to trimming and J lost 7 bases, with 11 bases between them. There are 13 residues in the CDR3. From germline, CDR1 is LNHDA and CDR2 SQIVND (reference sequence).

V usage is TRBV18 and J usage is TRBJ2-1, with D perhaps TRBD1 (5 bases). The germline V gene has CDR1 KGHSH and CDR2 LQKENI. V was cut by 1 base and J by 4 bases, with 11 bases left in between. This CDR3 comprises 15 residues. CDR3 amino acids: CASSPQAGIYNEQFF. The CDR3 DNA follows: TGTGCCAGCTCACCACAGGCAGGGATATACAATGAGCAGTTCTTC. The variable domain in full, with the rest retrieved from reference TRBV18 and TRBJ2-1, is NAGVMQNPRHLVRRRGQEARLRCSPMKGHSHVYWYRQLPEEGLKFMVYLQKENIIDESGMPKERFSAEFPKEGPSILRIQQVVRGDSAAYFCASSPQAGIYNEQFFGPGTRLTVL.

The rearrangement uses TRBV5-1 and TRBJ2-3; 8 nucleotides agree with TRBD2. This CDR3 has 16 residues. From germline, CDR1 is SGHRS and CDR2 YFSETQ. V lost 0 bases, J lost 5 bases, and 8 bases stayed unmatched. CDR3 DNA: TGCGCCAGCAGCTTGGCCGGGAGGGGCATAGGAGATACGCAGTATTTT. It specifies CASSLAGRGIGDTQYF.

This rearrangement joins TRBV2 to TRBJ1-3; no firm D call. The CDR3 is 12 residues long. Trimming took 8 bases from V and 3 from J, leaving 8 bases between them. Germline-derived CDR1 and CDR2 are SNHLY and FYNNEI. CDR3 DNA: TGTGCCAGCGTACAATATGGAAACACCATATATTTT. Its protein is CASVQYGNTIYF.

V usage is TRBV7-9 and J usage is TRBJ1-4, with D unresolved. From germline, CDR1 is SEHNR and CDR2 FQNEAQ (reference sequence). Trimming removed 1 base at V and 7 bases at J, with 10 bases between. The CDR3 is made up of 14 amino acids. The CDR3 DNA reads TGTGCCAGCAGCTTAGTAGGGTTCAGTGAAAAACTGTTTTTT. Its protein is CASSLVGFSEKLFF.

This chain joins TRBV5-1 and TRBJ2-2; tentative D call: TRBD2 (5 bases). The germline gives CDR1 SGHRS, CDR2 YFSETQ. V lost 1 base and J lost 5, with 12 bases in between. The CDR3 has 15 amino acids. CDR3 in amino acids: CASSLRASRTGELFF. The DNA for the CDR3 is TGCGCCAGCAGCTTGAGGGCTAGCAGGACCGGGGAGCTGTTTTTT.

The chain couples TRBV11-2 to TRBJ2-7; D possibly corresponds to TRBD2 (6 bases). The CDR3 has 13 amino acids. CDR1 and CDR2 from the germline V gene are SGHAT and FQNNGV. V was pared by 3 bases and J by 4 bases, with 10 bases between. The CDR3 region is CASSFVGRYEQYF. The CDR3 nucleotides are TGTGCCAGCAGCTTTGTAGGGAGGTACGAGCAGTACTTC.

The gene calls are TRBV30 and TRBJ1-2; D is perhaps TRBD1 (6 bases). Deletions cut 3 bases from V and 7 bases from J, with 18 bases between. Germline V CDR1 and CDR2: GTSNPN, SVGIG (reference sequence). The CDR3 contains 14 residues. The CDR3 DNA is TGTGCCTGGAGGACCAGCGGGGGGCTGGGTGGCTACACCTTC. Amino acid sequence: CAWRTSGGLGGYTF.

The chain uses TRBV20-1 and TRBJ2-5, with no clear D. Trimming took 6 bases from V and 4 from J, leaving 6 bases between them. The CDR3 loop spans 10 amino acids. CDR1 is DFQATT, CDR2 SNEGSKA, per germline (reference sequence). Here the CDR3 reads CSAGIETQYF. The CDR3 bases are TGCAGTGCCGGCATAGAGACCCAGTACTTC.

The chain combines TRBV11-2 with TRBJ2-3, with D maybe TRBD2 (5 bases). Germline lookup yields CDR1 SGHAT and CDR2 FQNNGV. Trimming removed 0 bases from V and 0 bases from J, with 7 bases in between. The CDR3 is 15 amino acids. The CDR3 loop reads CASSLERTSTDTQYF. The CDR3, as DNA: TGTGCCAGCAGCTTAGAGCGGACTAGCACAGATACGCAGTATTTT.

The chain links TRBV5-1 to TRBJ2-1, with 9 bases matching TRBD2. Germline CDR1 reads SGHRS; CDR2 reads YFSETQ. The CDR3 length is 15 residues. The trim removed 5 bases at V and 4 bases at J, leaving 7 bases unmatched. The CDR3 protein is CASSSSSGGYNEQFF. CDR3 nucleotide sequence: TGCGCCAGCAGTTCATCGAGCGGGGGGTACAATGAGCAGTTCTTC.